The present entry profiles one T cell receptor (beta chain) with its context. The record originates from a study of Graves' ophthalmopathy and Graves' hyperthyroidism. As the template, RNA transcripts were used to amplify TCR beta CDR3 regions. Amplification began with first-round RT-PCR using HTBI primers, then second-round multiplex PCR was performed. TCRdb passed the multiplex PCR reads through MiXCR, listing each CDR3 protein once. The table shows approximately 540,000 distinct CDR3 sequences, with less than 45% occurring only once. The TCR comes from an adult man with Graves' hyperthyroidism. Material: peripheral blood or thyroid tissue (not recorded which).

CDR3 residues: CASSPAGYTDTQYF. The CDR3 DNA is TGTGCCAGCAGCCCAGCGGGTTACACAGATACGCAGTATTTT. The chain joins TRBV12-3 or TRBV12-4 to TRBJ2-3; TRBD2 might be the D (6 bases). The CDR3 has 14 amino acids. V lost 6 bases and J lost 2, with 12 bases in between.